Presented here are 7 T cell receptor beta chains from one specimen sequenced in a study of CD4 and CD8 cells across lung adenocarcinoma regions. TCRdb reanalysed the PCR reads using MiXCR and keeps one entry per CDR3 protein. The table shows under 25,000 distinct CDR3 sequences, with around 51% occurring only once. Sequenced material: CD8+ T cells from the center of a lung tumor. These receptors originate from a female donor with lung adenocarcinoma. The CD4 and CD8 labels of this study may be unreliable.

Details on this clonotype: One junction end disagrees with the germline gene, perhaps due to a read error. The CDR3: CASTGRVRSADTQYF. The CDR3 DNA follows: TGTGCCAGCACCGGTAGGGTGAGATCCGCAGATACGCAGTACTTT. The chain has TRBV27 and TRBJ2-3; D is ambiguous. This CDR3 region has 15 residues. Per germline, CDR1 MNHEY and CDR2 SMNVEV (reference sequence).

The chain is built from TRBV6-5 and TRBJ2-1; a possible D gene is TRBD2 (5 bases). The CDR3 spans 15 residues. V shed 0 bases and J shed 13 bases, with 19 bases lying between them. CDR1 and CDR2 (germline): MNHEY, SVGAGI. The CDR3 spells CASSYSTNQPFAQFF. The CDR3 DNA follows: TGTGCCAGCAGTTACTCGACTAACCAACCCTTCGCACAGTTCTTC.

This clonotype was observed a few times. This rearrangement joins TRBV24-1 to TRBJ2-2, with TRBD2 matching over 13 bases. J lost 8 bases, V lost 4 bases, and 6 bases had no gene match. The germline V gene encodes CDR1 KGHDR and CDR2 SFDVKD. This CDR3 is 16 amino acids long. The DNA for the CDR3 is TGTGCCACCAGTGAACCGGGACTAGCGGGAAGTGGGGAGCTGTTTTTT. It codes for CATSEPGLAGSGELFF.

Turning to this clonotype: At one boundary the junction diverges from the germline segment, which might be a read error. The chain couples TRBV27 to TRBJ2-4, with D perhaps being TRBD1 or TRBD2 (6 bases each). This CDR3 contains 16 residues. Germline assignment: CDR1 MNHEY and CDR2 SMNVEV (reference sequence). The CDR3 region is CASSLSGASGKNTQYF. CDR3 coding DNA: TGTGCCAGCAGCTTATCGGGGGCGTCAGGCAAAAATACGCAGTACTTC.

This sequence joins TRBV6-1 and TRBJ2-1, with TRBD1 as a possible D gene (8 bases). Germline V CDR1 and CDR2: MNHNS, SASEGT. V lost 5 bases, J lost 7 bases, and 21 bases lay in between. The CDR3 covers 16 residues. This CDR3 is CASSKGTGGGWNEQFF. CDR3 nucleotide sequence: TGTGCCAGCAGTAAAGGAACAGGGGGAGGGTGGAATGAGCAGTTCTTC.

The chain recombines TRBV6-2 or TRBV6-3 with TRBJ2-1; possibly TRBD2 for D (6 bases). This CDR3 has 15 residues. Deletions cut 7 bases from V and 0 bases from J, with 13 bases between. The germline V gene encodes CDR1 MNHEY and CDR2 SVGEGT. The CDR3 reads CASTGGVGSYNEQFF. CDR3 DNA: TGTGCCAGCACTGGCGGGGTCGGCTCCTACAATGAGCAGTTCTTC.

Turning to this clonotype: This may be a read error, as it is one base from a much larger clone. The rearrangement uses TRBV6-1 and TRBJ2-1; no firm D call. This CDR3 region has 13 residues. CDR1 MNHNS and CDR2 SASEGT come from the germline V gene. V dropped 6 bases and J dropped 10 bases, with 16 bases sitting between them. This chain's CDR3 is CASSLGISYEQFF. Written as DNA, the CDR3 is TGTGCCAGCAGCTTGGGGATTTCCTACGAGCAGTTCTTC.